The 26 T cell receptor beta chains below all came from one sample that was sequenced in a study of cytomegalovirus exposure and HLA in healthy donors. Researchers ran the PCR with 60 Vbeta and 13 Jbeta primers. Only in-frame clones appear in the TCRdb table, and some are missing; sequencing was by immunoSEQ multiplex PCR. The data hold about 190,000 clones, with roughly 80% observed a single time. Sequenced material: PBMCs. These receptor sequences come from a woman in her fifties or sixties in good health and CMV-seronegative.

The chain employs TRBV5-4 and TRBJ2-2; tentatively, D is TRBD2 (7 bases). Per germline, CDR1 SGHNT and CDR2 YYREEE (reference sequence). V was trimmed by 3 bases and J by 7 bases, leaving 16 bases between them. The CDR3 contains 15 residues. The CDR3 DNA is TGTGCCAGCAGCTCCAGGAGGGGGGGTAACGGGGAGCTGTTTTTT. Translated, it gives CASSSRRGGNGELFF. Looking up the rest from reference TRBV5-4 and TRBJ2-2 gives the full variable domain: ETGVTQSPTHLIKTRGQQVTLRCSSQSGHNTVSWYQQALGQGPQFIFQYYREEENGRGNFPPRFSGLQFPNYSSELNVNALELDDSALYLCASSSRRGGNGELFFGEGSRLTVL.

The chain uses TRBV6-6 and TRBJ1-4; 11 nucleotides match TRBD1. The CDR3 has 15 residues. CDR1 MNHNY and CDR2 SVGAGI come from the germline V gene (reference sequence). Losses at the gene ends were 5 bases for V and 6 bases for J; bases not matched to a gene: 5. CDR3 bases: TGTGCCAGCAGTCAGGACAGGGGGCTAGATGAAAAACTGTTTTTT. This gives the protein CASSQDRGLDEKLFF.

Here the CDR3 DNA reads TGCAGCGTCCGAGGACAGGGGGCATTCTATGGCTACACCTTC. Protein product: CSVRGQGAFYGYTF. This chain links TRBV29-1 with TRBJ1-2; 11 bases agree with TRBD1. V lost 6 bases, J lost 4 bases, and 7 bases stayed unmatched. Germline CDR1 SQVTM, CDR2 ANQGSEA. The CDR3 consists of 14 residues. Variable domain in full (rest from reference TRBV29-1 and TRBJ1-2): SAVISQKPSRDICQRGTSLTIQCQVDSQVTMMFWYRQQPGQSLTLIATANQGSEATYESGFVIDKFPISRPNLTFSTLTVSNMSPEDSSIYLCSVRGQGAFYGYTFGSGTRLTVV.

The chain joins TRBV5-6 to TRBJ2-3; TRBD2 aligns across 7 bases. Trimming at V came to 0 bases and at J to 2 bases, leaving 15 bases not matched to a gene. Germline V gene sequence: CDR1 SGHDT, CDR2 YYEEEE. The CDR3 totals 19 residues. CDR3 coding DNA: TGTGCCAGCAGCTTGGTACTAGCGACCCGTGACTCCAACACAGATACGCAGTATTTT. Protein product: CASSLVLATRDSNTDTQYF.

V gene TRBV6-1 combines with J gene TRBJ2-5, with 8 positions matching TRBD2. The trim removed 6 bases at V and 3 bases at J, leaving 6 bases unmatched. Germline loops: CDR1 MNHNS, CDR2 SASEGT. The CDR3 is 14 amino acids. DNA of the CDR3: TGTGCCAGCAGGTGGGGGGGACTAGAAGAGACCCAGTACTTC. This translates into CASRWGGLEETQYF.

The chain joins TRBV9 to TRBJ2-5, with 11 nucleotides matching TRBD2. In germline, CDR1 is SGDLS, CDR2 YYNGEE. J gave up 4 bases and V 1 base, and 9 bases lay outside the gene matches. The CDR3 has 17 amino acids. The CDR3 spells CASSVSTSGSRVETQYF. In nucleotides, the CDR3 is TGTGCCAGCAGCGTAAGCACTAGCGGGAGTCGGGTAGAGACCCAGTACTTC.

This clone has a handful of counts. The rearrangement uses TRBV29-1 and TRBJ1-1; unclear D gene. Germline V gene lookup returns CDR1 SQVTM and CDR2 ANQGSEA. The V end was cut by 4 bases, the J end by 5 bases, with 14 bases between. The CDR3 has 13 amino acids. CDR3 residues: CSVVLVGGTEAFF. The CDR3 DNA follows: TGCAGCGTTGTTTTGGTCGGCGGAACTGAAGCTTTCTTT.

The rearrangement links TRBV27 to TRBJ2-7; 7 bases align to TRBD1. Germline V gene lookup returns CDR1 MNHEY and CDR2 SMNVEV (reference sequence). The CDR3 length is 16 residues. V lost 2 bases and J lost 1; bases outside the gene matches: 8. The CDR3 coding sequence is TGTGCCAGCAGTTTAGTCGGGACAGTCCCTTCCTACGAGCAGTACTTC. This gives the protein CASSLVGTVPSYEQYF.

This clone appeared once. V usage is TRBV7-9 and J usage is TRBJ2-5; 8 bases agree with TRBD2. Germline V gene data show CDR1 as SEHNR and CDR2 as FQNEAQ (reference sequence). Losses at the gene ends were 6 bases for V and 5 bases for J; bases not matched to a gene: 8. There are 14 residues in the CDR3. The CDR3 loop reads CASRPSGFRETQYF. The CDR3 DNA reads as TGTGCCAGCAGACCTAGCGGGTTTCGGGAGACCCAGTACTTC.

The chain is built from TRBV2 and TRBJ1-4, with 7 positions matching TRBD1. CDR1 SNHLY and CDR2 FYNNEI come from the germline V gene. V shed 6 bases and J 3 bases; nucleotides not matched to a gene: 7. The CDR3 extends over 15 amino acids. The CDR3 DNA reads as TGTGCCAGCAGCACAGGGGCTTCAGCTAATGAAAAACTGTTTTTT. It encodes CASSTGASANEKLFF.

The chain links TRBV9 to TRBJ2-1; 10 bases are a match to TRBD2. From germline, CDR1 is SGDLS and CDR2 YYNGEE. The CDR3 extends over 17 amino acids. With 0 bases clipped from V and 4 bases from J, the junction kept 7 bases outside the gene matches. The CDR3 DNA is TGTGCCAGCAGCGTAGAGGCTAGCGGGGGCCCTTACAATGAGCAGTTCTTC. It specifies CASSVEASGGPYNEQFF.

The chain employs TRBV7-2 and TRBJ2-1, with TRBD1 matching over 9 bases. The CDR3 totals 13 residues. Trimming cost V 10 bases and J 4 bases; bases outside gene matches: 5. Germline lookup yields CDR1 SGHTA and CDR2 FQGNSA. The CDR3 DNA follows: TGTGCCACCTCGGGACAGGGATACAATGAGCAGTTCTTC. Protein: CATSGQGYNEQFF.

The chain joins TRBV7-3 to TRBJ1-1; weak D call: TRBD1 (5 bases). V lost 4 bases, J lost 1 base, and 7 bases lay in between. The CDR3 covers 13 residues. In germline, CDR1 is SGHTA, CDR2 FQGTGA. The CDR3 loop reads CASSWGGNTEAFF. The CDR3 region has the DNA TGTGCCAGCAGCTGGGGGGGGAACACTGAAGCTTTCTTT. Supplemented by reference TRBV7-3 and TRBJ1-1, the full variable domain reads GAGVSQTPSNKVTEKGKYVELRCDPISGHTALYWYRQSLGQGPEFLIYFQGTGAADDSGLPNDRFFAVRPEGSVSTLKIQRTERGDSAVYLCASSWGGNTEAFFGQGTRLTVV.

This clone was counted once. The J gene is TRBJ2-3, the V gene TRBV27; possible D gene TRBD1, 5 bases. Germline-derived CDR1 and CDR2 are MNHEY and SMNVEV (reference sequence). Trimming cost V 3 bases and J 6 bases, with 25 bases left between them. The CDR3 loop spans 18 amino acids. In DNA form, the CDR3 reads TGTGCCAGCAGTTTGCGAATCTATAGGGGCGCCCGGCAGGATACGCAGTATTTT. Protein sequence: CASSLRIYRGARQDTQYF.

CDR3 bases: TGTGCCAGCAGTCAGGGGGCTACCTACGAGCAGTACTTC. Translation: CASSQGATYEQYF. The V and J genes are TRBV2 and TRBJ2-7, with TRBD1 matching 8 bases. This CDR3 has 13 residues. The V and J ends lost 5 bases and 2 bases, in that order; junction bases with no gene match: 2. Germline V lookup: CDR1 SNHLY, CDR2 FYNNEI.

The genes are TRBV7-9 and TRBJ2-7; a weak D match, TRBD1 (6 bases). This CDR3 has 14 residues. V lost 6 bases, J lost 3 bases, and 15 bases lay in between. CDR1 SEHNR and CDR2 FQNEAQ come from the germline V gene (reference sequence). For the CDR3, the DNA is TGTGCCAGCAGTCCCTGGGGGCTCCGCTACGAGCAGTACTTC. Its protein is CASSPWGLRYEQYF.

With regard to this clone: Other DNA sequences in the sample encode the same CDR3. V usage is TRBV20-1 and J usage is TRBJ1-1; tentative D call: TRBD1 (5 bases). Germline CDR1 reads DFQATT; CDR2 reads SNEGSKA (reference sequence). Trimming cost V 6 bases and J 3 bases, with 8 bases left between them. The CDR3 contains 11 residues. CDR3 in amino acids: CSARDYTEAFF. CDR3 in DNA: TGCAGTGCCAGGGATTACACTGAAGCTTTCTTT.

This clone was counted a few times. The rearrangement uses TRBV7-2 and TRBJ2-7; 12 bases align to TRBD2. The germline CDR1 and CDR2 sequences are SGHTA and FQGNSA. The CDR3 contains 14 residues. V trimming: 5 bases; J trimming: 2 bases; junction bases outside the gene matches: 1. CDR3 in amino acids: CASSRTSGAYEQYF. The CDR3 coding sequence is TGTGCCAGCAGCCGGACTAGCGGGGCCTACGAGCAGTACTTC.

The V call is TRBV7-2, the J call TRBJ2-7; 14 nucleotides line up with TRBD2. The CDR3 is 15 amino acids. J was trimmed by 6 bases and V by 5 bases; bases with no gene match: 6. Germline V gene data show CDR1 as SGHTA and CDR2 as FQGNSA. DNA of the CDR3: TGTGCCAGCAGCAAGGGACTAGCGGGAGTTGGCGAGCAGTACTTC. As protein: CASSKGLAGVGEQYF.

Here the CDR3 reads CASSSRPNEQFF. In nucleotides, the CDR3 is TGTGCCAGCAGCTCTAGACCCAATGAGCAGTTCTTC. The rearrangement joins TRBV7-3 to TRBJ2-1; D gene uncertain. This CDR3 comprises 12 residues. Looked up from germline, CDR1 is SGHTA and CDR2 is FQGTGA. V was cut by 4 bases and J by 6 bases, with 7 bases left in between.

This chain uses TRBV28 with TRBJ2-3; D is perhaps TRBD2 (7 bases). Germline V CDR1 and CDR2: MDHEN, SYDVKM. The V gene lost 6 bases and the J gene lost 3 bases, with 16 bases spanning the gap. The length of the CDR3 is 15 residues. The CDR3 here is CASSQRGGATDTQYF. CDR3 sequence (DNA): TGTGCCAGCAGCCAAAGGGGGGGGGCGACAGATACGCAGTATTTT. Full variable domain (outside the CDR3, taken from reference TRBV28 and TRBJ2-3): DVKVTQSSRYLVKRTGEKVFLECVQDMDHENMFWYRQDPGLGLRLIYFSYDVKMKEKGDIPEGYSVSREKKERFSLILESASTNQTSMYLCASSQRGGATDTQYFGPGTRLTVL.

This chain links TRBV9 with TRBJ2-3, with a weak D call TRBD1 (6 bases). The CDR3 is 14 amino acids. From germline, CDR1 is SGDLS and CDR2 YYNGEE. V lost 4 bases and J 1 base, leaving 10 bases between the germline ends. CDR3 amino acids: CASSQGSRTDTQYF. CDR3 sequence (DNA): TGTGCCAGCAGCCAGGGGTCCCGCACAGATACGCAGTATTTT.

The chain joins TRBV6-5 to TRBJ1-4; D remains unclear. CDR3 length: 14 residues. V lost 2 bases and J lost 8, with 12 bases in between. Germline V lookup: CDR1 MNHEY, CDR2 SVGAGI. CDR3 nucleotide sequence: TGTGCCAGCAGTTACCTCCAGGCTCGGGAAAAACTGTTTTTT. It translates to CASSYLQAREKLFF.

The CDR3 coding sequence is TGTGCCAGCAGTTACGAGGGGGCCCCTGAAGCTTTCTTT. Amino acids: CASSYEGAPEAFF. The chain recombines TRBV6-6 with TRBJ1-1, with TRBD1 identical over 7 bases. The V and J ends lost 2 bases and 6 bases, in that order; junction bases with no gene match: 3. This CDR3 is 13 amino acids long. In germline, CDR1 is MNHNY, CDR2 SVGAGI (reference sequence).

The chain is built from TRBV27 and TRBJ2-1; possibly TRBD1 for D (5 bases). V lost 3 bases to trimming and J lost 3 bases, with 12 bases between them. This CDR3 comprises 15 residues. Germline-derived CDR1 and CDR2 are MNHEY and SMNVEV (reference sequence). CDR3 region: CASSLGPTFYNEQFF. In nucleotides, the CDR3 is TGTGCCAGCAGTTTGGGGCCGACGTTCTACAATGAGCAGTTCTTC.

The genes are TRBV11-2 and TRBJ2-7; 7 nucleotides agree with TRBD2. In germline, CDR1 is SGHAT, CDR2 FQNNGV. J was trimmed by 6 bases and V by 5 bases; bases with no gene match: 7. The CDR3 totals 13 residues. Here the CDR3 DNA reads TGTGCCAGCAGCGGGACTACTTTATCCGAGCAGTACTTC. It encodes CASSGTTLSEQYF.